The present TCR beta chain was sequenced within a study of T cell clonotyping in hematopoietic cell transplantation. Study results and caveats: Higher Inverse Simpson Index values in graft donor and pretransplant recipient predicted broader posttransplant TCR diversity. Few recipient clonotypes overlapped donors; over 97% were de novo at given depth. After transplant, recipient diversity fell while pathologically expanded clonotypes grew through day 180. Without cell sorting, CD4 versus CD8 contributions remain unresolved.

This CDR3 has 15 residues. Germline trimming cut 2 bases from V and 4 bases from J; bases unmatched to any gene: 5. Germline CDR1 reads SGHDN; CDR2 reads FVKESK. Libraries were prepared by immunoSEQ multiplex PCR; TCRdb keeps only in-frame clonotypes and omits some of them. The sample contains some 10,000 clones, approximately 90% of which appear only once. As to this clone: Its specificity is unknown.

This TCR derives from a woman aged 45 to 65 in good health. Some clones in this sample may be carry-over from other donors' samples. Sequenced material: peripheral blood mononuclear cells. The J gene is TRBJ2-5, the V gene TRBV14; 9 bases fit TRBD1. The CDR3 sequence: CASSQTTGGAETQYF. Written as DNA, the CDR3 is TGTGCCAGCAGCCAAACGACAGGGGGAGCAGAGACCCAGTACTTC.